The 21 T cell receptor beta chains below come from one sample, sequenced in a study of shared clonotypes between healthy human individuals. The method was immunoSEQ multiplex PCR; TCRdb's version includes in-frame clones alone and lacks a portion of them. Found here are 2 million to 2.5 million clones, more than 85% of them singletons; the top ten hold about 0.38%. Sequencing was done on a sample of naive CD4+ T cells from PBMCs. Subset described: CD45RA+ positively selected. These receptors all come from a man between 18 and 29 years old in good health. Some clones in this sample may be carry-over from other donors' samples.

V is TRBV10-3 and J is TRBJ1-5; 10 nucleotides match TRBD1. CDR1 and CDR2 from the germline V gene are ENHRY and SYGVKD. CDR3 length: 16 residues. The trim removed 4 bases at V and 7 bases at J, leaving 10 bases unmatched. This chain's CDR3 is CAISVGGDRGGQPQHF. The CDR3 DNA is TGTGCCATCAGTGTTGGGGGGGACAGGGGTGGACAGCCCCAGCATTTT.

The rearrangement joins TRBV7-2 to TRBJ2-7; D is possibly TRBD1 or TRBD2 (5 bases each). V was pared by 2 bases and J by 6 bases, with 17 bases between. The CDR3 totals 15 residues. Germline CDR1 is SGHTA and CDR2 is FQGNSA. The DNA for the CDR3 is TGTGCCAGCAGCTTACATATCACCCCTGGGGGCGAGCAGTACTTC. This translates into CASSLHITPGGEQYF.

V is TRBV6-1 and J is TRBJ2-7; no reliable D call. CDR3 length: 13 amino acids. Trimming cost V 10 bases and J 7 bases, with 20 bases left between them. Germline V lookup: CDR1 MNHNS, CDR2 SASEGT. CDR3 sequence reads: CATQVLSVREQYF. CDR3 coding DNA: TGTGCCACCCAAGTCCTGTCCGTTCGAGAGCAGTACTTC.

The rearrangement links TRBV7-9 to TRBJ1-1; D gene unclear. Germline CDR1 is SEHNR and CDR2 is FQNEAQ (reference sequence). The CDR3 runs 13 residues. V was pared by 7 bases and J by 7 bases, with 16 bases between. Here the CDR3 reads CASTGGDWREAFF. For the CDR3, the DNA is TGTGCCAGCACCGGCGGGGATTGGCGTGAAGCTTTCTTT.

This chain connects TRBV28 to TRBJ1-1; D perhaps matches TRBD1 (5 bases). The CDR3 is 15 amino acids. The V gene lost 5 bases and the J gene lost 2 bases, with 15 bases spanning the gap. CDR1 and CDR2 from the germline V gene are MDHEN and SYDVKM. The CDR3, as DNA: TGTGCCAGCAGTCGTTGGGCTACAGGCAACACTGAAGCTTTCTTT. Translated: CASSRWATGNTEAFF.

Turning to this clone: The sample holds other DNA sequences that translate to the same CDR3. This chain uses TRBV18 with TRBJ1-1, with 7 bases matching TRBD1. The CDR3 has 14 residues. Trimming removed 1 base from V and 5 bases from J; junction bases left unmatched: 4. Germline V CDR1 and CDR2: KGHSH, LQKENI. CDR3: CASSPREGATEAFF. The CDR3 DNA sequence: TGTGCCAGCTCACCACGAGAGGGGGCTACTGAAGCTTTCTTT.

V is TRBV7-2 and J is TRBJ2-3; 8 bases align to TRBD2. Trimming took 8 bases from V and 5 from J; bases not matched to a gene: 9. The CDR3 is 14 residues long. The germline V gene encodes CDR1 SGHTA and CDR2 FQGNSA. CDR3 coding DNA: TGTGCCAGCGGAAAGGGGCTAGCGGGAGATACGCAGTATTTT. Encoded protein: CASGKGLAGDTQYF.

The V and J genes are TRBV7-8 and TRBJ1-1; D gene uncertain. The V gene's germline CDR1 is SGHVS and CDR2 FQNEAQ. V lost 0 bases and J lost 0, with 2 bases in between. The CDR3 spans 13 residues. In nucleotides, the CDR3 is TGTGCCAGCAGCTTAGCCATGAACACTGAAGCTTTCTTT. This sequence encodes CASSLAMNTEAFF.

The chain joins TRBV9 to TRBJ2-3; 7 nucleotides match TRBD1. The CDR3 has 15 amino acids. V lost 4 bases, J lost 0 bases, and 5 bases stayed unmatched. Per germline, CDR1 SGDLS and CDR2 YYNGEE. The CDR3 nucleotides are TGTGCCAGCAGCCGACAGGGATTTAGCACAGATACGCAGTATTTT. Translation gives CASSRQGFSTDTQYF.

This chain's CDR3 is CASSFANLADSPLHF. CDR3 DNA sequence: TGCGCCAGCAGCTTCGCGAACCTAGCTGATTCACCCCTCCACTTT. The chain uses TRBV5-1 and TRBJ1-6; no clear D. With 2 bases removed from V and 8 bases from J, the gap between germline ends came to 14 bases. CDR1 and CDR2 from the germline V gene are SGHRS and YFSETQ. The CDR3 is 15 amino acids.

The chain couples TRBV9 to TRBJ1-1; D is unclear. The CDR3 has 14 amino acids. V lost 3 bases and J 3 bases, leaving 12 bases between the germline ends. Germline V gene lookup returns CDR1 SGDLS and CDR2 YYNGEE. The CDR3 DNA reads as TGTGCCAGCAGCGCCCAGACGGGAGACACTGAAGCTTTCTTT. Translating it yields CASSAQTGDTEAFF.

The chain uses TRBV4-2 and TRBJ1-5, with D uncertain. Germline CDR1 LGHNA, CDR2 YNFKEQ. The CDR3 extends over 16 amino acids. Trimming pared 3 bases from V and 1 base from J, leaving 13 bases between. As DNA, the CDR3 is TGTGCCAGCAGCCAGGCTAACTCCAGAAGCAATCAGCCCCAGCATTTT. The encoded protein is CASSQANSRSNQPQHF.

The gene calls are TRBV6-5 and TRBJ1-5, with 7 bases aligning to TRBD1. The CDR3 is 15 residues long. Germline trimming cut 6 bases from V and 3 bases from J; bases unmatched to any gene: 8. Germline V gene data show CDR1 as MNHEY and CDR2 as SVGAGI. The CDR3 DNA sequence: TGTGCCAGCAGCCCTGGACAGGCATACAATCAGCCCCAGCATTTT. This gives the protein CASSPGQAYNQPQHF.

The chain uses TRBV25-1 and TRBJ1-4, with a possible D match to TRBD1 (5 bases). Germline lookup yields CDR1 MGHDK and CDR2 SYGVNS. The CDR3 is 15 amino acids. The V end was cut by 5 bases, the J end by 6 bases, with 16 bases between. CDR3 coding DNA: TGTGCCAGCAGTTCAGGGAGAGGGTGGGATGAAAAACTGTTTTTT. Protein: CASSSGRGWDEKLFF.

A single count supports this clone. V gene TRBV7-3 combines with J gene TRBJ2-1; a weak D match, TRBD1 (5 bases). Germline V lookup: CDR1 SGHTA, CDR2 FQGTGA. Trimming left V 6 bases short and J 0 bases short, with 12 bases between. This CDR3 contains 15 residues. CDR3 in amino acids: CASSSGPSSYNEQFF. In nucleotides, the CDR3 is TGTGCCAGCAGTTCAGGGCCCAGCTCCTACAATGAGCAGTTCTTC.

Comment on this clone: Other DNA sequences in the same sample also yield this CDR3. The chain is built from TRBV28 and TRBJ1-4; a weak D match, TRBD1 (5 bases). Germline V gene sequence: CDR1 MDHEN, CDR2 SYDVKM. This CDR3 contains 15 residues. V dropped 2 bases and J dropped 0 bases, with 7 bases sitting between them. CDR3 amino acids: CASSLRGATNEKLFF. Written as DNA, the CDR3 is TGTGCCAGCAGTTTAAGGGGCGCAACTAATGAAAAACTGTTTTTT.

This clone has just one count. The chain combines TRBV2 with TRBJ2-7; D is unresolved. CDR1 and CDR2 (germline): SNHLY, FYNNEI. With 11 bases removed from V and 5 bases from J, the gap between germline ends came to 13 bases. This CDR3 contains 11 residues. The CDR3 is CAGTGRDEQYF. The CDR3 coding sequence is TGTGCCGGTACCGGGCGCGACGAGCAGTACTTC.

The chain links TRBV19 to TRBJ2-1; possible D gene TRBD1, 7 bases. CDR3 length: 15 residues. Germline CDR1 reads LNHDA; CDR2 reads SQIVND (reference sequence). Deletions cut 4 bases from V and 8 bases from J, with 18 bases between. The CDR3 reads CASSTIPARGDEQFF. The CDR3 nucleotides read TGTGCCAGTAGTACGATCCCGGCCAGGGGGGATGAGCAGTTCTTC.

This rearrangement joins TRBV2 to TRBJ2-5; 13 positions agree with TRBD2. J was trimmed by 4 bases and V by 6 bases; bases with no gene match: 5. The CDR3 spans 15 residues. Germline V gene data show CDR1 as SNHLY and CDR2 as FYNNEI. CDR3 nucleotides: TGTGCCAGCAGAAACCGGACTAGCGGGAGAGAGACCCAGTACTTC. It yields the protein CASRNRTSGRETQYF.

The chain combines TRBV5-3 with TRBJ1-5, with D possibly TRBD1 on 6 matching bases. TRBV5-3 is known as an ORF, though its function is uncertain. V lost 1 base, J lost 4 bases, and 18 bases lay in between. This CDR3 has 17 residues. CDR3 region: CARSLIGEGGRNQPQHF. CDR3 in DNA: TGTGCCAGAAGCTTGATCGGAGAGGGGGGAAGGAATCAGCCCCAGCATTTT.

The chain combines TRBV11-3 with TRBJ2-5; D is tentatively TRBD1 or TRBD2 (5 bases each). The end of the DNA is better explained by TRBJ2-7, so the J call may be wrong. Germline CDR1 is SGHNT and CDR2 is YENEEA. The CDR3 totals 13 residues. The CDR3 coding sequence is TGTGCCAGCAGCTTAGGTCGAGGGACCGAGCAGTACTTC. Its translation: CASSLGRGTEQYF.